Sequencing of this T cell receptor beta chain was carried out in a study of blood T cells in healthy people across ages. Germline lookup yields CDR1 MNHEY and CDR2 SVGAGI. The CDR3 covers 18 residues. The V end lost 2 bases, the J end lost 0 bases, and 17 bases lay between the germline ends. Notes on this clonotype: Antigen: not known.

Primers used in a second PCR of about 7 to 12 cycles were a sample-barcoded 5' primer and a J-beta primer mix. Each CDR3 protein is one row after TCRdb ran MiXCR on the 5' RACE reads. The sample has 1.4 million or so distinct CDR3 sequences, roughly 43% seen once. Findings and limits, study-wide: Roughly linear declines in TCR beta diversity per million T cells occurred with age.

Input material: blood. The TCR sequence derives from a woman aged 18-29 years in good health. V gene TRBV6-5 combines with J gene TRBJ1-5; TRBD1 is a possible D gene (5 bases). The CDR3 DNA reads TGTGCCAGCAGTTACCCCCGTAGGGACCTCTATAGCAATCAGCCCCAGCATTTT. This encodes CASSYPRRDLYSNQPQHF.